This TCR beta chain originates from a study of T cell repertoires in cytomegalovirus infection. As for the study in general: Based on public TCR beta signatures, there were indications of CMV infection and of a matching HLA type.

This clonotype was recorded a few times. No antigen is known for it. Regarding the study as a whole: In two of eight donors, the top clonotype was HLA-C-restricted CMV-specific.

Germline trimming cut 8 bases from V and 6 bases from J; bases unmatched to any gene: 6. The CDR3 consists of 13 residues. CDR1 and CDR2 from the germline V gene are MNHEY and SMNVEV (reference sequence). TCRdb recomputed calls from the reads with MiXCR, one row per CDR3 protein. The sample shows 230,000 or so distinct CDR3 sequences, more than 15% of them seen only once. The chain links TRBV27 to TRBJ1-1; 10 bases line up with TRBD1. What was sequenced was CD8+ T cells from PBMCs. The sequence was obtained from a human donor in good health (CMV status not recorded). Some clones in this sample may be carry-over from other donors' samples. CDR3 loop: CASAQDRGAEAFF. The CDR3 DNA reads TGTGCCAGCGCCCAGGACAGGGGGGCTGAAGCTTTCTTT.